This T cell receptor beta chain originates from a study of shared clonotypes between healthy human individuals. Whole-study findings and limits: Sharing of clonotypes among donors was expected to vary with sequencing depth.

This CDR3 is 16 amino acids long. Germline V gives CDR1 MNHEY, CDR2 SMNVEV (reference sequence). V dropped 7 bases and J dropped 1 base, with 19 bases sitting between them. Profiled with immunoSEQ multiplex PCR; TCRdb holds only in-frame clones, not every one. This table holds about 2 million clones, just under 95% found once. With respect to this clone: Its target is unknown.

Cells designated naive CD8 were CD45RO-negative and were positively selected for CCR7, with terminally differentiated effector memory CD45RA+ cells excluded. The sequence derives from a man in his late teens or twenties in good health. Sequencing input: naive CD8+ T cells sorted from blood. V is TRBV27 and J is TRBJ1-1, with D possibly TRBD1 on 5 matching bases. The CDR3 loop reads CASTAGPGAGNTEAFF. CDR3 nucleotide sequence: TGTGCCAGCACAGCCGGCCCCGGGGCCGGGAACACTGAAGCTTTCTTT.